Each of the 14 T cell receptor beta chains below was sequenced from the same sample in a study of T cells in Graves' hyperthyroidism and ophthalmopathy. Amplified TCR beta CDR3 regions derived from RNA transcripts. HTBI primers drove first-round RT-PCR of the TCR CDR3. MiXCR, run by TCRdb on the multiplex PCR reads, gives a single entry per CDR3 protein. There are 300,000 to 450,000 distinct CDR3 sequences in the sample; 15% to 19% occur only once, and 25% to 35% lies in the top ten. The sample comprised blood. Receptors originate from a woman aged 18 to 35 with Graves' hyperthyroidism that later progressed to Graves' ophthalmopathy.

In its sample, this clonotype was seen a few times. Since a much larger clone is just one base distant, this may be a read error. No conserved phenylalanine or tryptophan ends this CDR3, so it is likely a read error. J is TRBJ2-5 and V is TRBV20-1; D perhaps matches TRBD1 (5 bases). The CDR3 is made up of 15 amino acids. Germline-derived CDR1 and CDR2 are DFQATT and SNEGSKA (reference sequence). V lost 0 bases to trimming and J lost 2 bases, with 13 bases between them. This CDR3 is CSARDGAGRQETQYS. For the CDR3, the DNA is TGCAGTGCTAGAGATGGGGCAGGCAGACAAGAGACCCAGTACTCC.

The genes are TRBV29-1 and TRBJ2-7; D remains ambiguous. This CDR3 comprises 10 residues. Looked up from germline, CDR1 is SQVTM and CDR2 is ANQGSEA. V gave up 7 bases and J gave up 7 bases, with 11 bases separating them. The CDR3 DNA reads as TGCAGCGGAAACCGGTGGGAGCAGTACTTC. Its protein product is CSGNRWEQYF.

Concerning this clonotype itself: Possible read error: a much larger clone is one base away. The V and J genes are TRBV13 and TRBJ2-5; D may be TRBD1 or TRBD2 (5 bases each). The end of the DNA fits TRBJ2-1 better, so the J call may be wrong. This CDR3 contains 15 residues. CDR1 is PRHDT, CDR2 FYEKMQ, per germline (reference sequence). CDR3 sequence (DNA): TGTGCCAGCAGCTTAGCGGGACCCGAGACTGAGACCCAGTTCTTC. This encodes CASSLAGPETETQFF.

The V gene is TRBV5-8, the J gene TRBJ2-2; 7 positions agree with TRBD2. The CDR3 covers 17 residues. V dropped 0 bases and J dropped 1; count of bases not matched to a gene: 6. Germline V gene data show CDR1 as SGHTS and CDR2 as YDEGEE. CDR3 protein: CASSLEGLTMNTGELFF. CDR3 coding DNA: TGTGCCAGCAGCTTGGAGGGACTAACTATGAACACCGGGGAGCTGTTTTTT.

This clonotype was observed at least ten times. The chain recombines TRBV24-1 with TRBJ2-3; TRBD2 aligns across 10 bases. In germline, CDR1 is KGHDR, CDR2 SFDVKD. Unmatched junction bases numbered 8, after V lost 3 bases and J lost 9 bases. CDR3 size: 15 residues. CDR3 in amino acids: CATSDSGRAERTQYF. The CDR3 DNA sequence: TGTGCCACCAGTGATAGCGGGAGGGCCGAGAGGACGCAGTATTTT.

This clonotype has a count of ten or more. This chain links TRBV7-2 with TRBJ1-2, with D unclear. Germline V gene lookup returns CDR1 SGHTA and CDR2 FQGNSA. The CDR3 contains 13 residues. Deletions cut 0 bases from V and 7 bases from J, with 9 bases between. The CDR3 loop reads CASSLATGIGYTF. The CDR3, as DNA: TGTGCCAGCAGCTTAGCCACGGGGATTGGCTACACCTTC.

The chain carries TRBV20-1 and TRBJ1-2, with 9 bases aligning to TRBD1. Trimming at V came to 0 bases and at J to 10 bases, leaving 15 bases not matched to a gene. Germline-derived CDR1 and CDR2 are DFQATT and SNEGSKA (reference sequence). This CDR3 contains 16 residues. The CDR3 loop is CSAREVGGTGYLTYTF. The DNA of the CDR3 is TGCAGTGCTAGAGAAGTAGGTGGGACAGGGTATTTGACCTACACCTTC.

The CDR3 DNA sequence: TGTGCCAGCAGCGTAGCGGGGGAGACCGGGGAGCTGTTTTTT. It yields the protein CASSVAGETGELFF. V is TRBV9 and J is TRBJ2-2; perhaps TRBD2 as D (6 bases). From germline, CDR1 is SGDLS and CDR2 YYNGEE. Trimming took 0 bases from V and 5 from J, leaving 8 bases between them. This CDR3 contains 14 residues.

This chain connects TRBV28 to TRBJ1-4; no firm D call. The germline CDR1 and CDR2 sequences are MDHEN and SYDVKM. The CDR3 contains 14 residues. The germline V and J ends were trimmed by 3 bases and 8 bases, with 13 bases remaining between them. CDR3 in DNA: TGTGCCAGCAGTTTGGACGGTGGGCGGGAAAAACTGTTTTTT. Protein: CASSLDGGREKLFF. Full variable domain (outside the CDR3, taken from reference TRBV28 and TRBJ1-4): DVKVTQSSRYLVKRTGEKVFLECVQDMDHENMFWYRQDPGLGLRLIYFSYDVKMKEKGDIPEGYSVSREKKERFSLILESASTNQTSMYLCASSLDGGREKLFFGSGTQLSVL.

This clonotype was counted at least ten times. The CDR3: CASSFFDYEGTSTEAFF. CDR3 bases: TGTGCCAGCAGTTTTTTCGATTACGAGGGTACTAGCACTGAAGCTTTCTTT. This sequence joins TRBV28 and TRBJ1-1, with D unresolved. V was trimmed by 3 bases and J by 4 bases, leaving 21 bases between them. Germline values: CDR1 MDHEN, CDR2 SYDVKM. CDR3 length equals 17 residues.

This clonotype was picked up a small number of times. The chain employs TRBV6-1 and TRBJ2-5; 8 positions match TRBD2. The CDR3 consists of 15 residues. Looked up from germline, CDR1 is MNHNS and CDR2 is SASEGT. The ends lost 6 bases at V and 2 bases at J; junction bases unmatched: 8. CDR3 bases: TGTGCCAGCAGCGCCGAGACTAGCGTTCAAGAGACCCAGTACTTC. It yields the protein CASSAETSVQETQYF.

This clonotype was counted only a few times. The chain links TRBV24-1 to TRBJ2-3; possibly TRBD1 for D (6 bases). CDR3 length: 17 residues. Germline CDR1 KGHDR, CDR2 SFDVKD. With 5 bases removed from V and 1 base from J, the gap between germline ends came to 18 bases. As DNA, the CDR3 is TGTGCCACCAGTGGGGGAACAGTGGGGGCCCGCACAGATACGCAGTATTTT. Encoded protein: CATSGGTVGARTDTQYF.

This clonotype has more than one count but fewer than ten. CDR3 amino acids: CASSPWTGDSYEQYF. DNA for the CDR3: TGCGCCAGCAGCCCTTGGACAGGGGACTCCTACGAGCAGTACTTC. The chain has TRBV5-1 and TRBJ2-7, with 9 positions matching TRBD1. The length of the CDR3 is 15 residues. V shed 4 bases, J shed 0 bases, and the junction held 5 bases outside the gene matches. Germline values: CDR1 SGHRS, CDR2 YFSETQ.

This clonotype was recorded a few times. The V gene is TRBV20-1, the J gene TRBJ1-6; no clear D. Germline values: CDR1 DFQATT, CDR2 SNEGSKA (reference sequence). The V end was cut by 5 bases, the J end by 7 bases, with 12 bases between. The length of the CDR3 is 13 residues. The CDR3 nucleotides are TGCAGTGCTTGGATTGCTGAAAATTCACCCCTCCACTTT. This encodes CSAWIAENSPLHF.